A selection of T cell receptor beta chains follows, all from one sample in a study of blood T cell repertoires in COVID-19. The data were produced by immunoSEQ multiplex PCR, yet TCRdb's version contains in-frame clones alone and is incomplete. The sample lists hundreds of thousands of clones; 87% were seen once. The sample comprised PBMCs or T cells enriched from blood (not recorded which). These receptors were taken from a woman aged 35 to 49 who had recovered from COVID-19. Each CDR3 is given with its conserved first and last residue. The D gene is left open where the match is weak. Rows may omit the clone size; those that give it use once, few, many or a size class.

J,V,D,size,CDR3,DNA
TRBJ2-1,TRBV5-4,-,few,CASSLSPRNYNEQFF,TGTGCCAGCAGCTTGAGTCCGAGAAACTACAATGAGCAGTTCTTC
TRBJ1-3,TRBV28,-,few,CASSPRNIWDRGYSGNTIYF,TGTGCCAGCAGTCCCAGGAATATATGGGATAGAGGGTACTCTGGAAACACCATATATTTT
TRBJ2-4,TRBV28,-,-,CASSLVGFGLGDIQYF,TGTGCCAGCAGTTTAGTCGGGTTCGGTTTAGGGGACATTCAGTACTTC
TRBJ2-5,TRBV18,-,-,CASSPPAGLETQYF,TGTGCCAGCTCACCACCGGCGGGGCTGGAGACCCAGTACTTC
TRBJ2-3,TRBV11-3,-,-,CASSLGAQSTDTQYF,TGTGCCAGCAGCTTAGGGGCTCAAAGCACAGATACGCAGTATTTT
TRBJ2-3,TRBV10-2,TRBD2,-,CASSELARSTDTQYF,TGCGCCAGCAGTGAACTAGCGCGAAGCACAGATACGCAGTATTTT
TRBJ2-1,TRBV2,TRBD1,-,CASSVQGQGGHNEQFF,TGTGCCAGCAGTGTCCAAGGACAGGGGGGACACAATGAGCAGTTCTTC
TRBJ1-1,TRBV30,-,-,CAWSKNLNTEAFF,TGTGCCTGGAGTAAAAACTTGAACACTGAAGCTTTCTTT
TRBJ2-1,TRBV7-9,-,once,CASSFVRVQRSSYNEQFF,TGTGCCAGCAGCTTTGTTAGGGTCCAGCGGAGCTCCTACAATGAGCAGTTCTTC
TRBJ2-1,TRBV24-1,-,-,CATSDSNPQEYNEQFF,TGTGCCACCAGTGATTCCAACCCCCAGGAATACAATGAGCAGTTCTTC
TRBJ2-7,TRBV7-3,TRBD2,once,CASSLSSGGPYEQYF,TGTGCCAGCAGCTTATCCAGCGGGGGCCCCTACGAGCAGTACTTC
TRBJ2-3,TRBV19,TRBD2,-,CASRSTSVSTDTQYF,TGTGCCAGTAGATCGACTAGCGTTTCCACAGATACGCAGTATTTT
TRBJ2-3,TRBV5-1,-,-,CASSSVPSTDTQYF,TGCGCCAGCAGTTCTGTTCCTAGCACAGATACGCAGTATTTT
TRBJ2-7,TRBV28,-,-,CASSTIPGTYEQYF,TGTGCCAGCTCAACGATCCCAGGGACCTACGAGCAGTACTTC
TRBJ2-5,TRBV28,-,-,CASSLSRVRETQYF,TGTGCCAGCAGTTTATCCCGGGTGCGGGAGACCCAGTACTTC
TRBJ1-2,TRBV28,-,-,CASSSGRRGAYGYTF,TGTGCCAGCAGTTCTGGTAGGAGGGGCGCCTATGGCTACACCTTC
TRBJ2-7,TRBV9,TRBD2,-,CASSDGTSGPYEQYF,TGTGCCAGCAGCGACGGGACTAGCGGACCCTACGAGCAGTACTTC
TRBJ1-2,TRBV2,-,-,CARGGLNYGYTF,TGTGCCAGGGGAGGGTTAAACTATGGCTACACCTTC
TRBJ1-4,TRBV11-2,-,few,CASSLGGEVLFF,TGTGCCAGCAGCTTAGGGGGGGAAGTACTGTTTTTT
TRBJ2-7,TRBV4-1,TRBD2,once,CASSQVSASGRGEQYF,TGCGCCAGCAGCCAAGTTTCGGCTAGCGGGAGGGGTGAGCAGTACTTC
TRBJ2-2,TRBV7-9,-,-,CASSFHGSSNGELFF,TGTGCCAGCAGCTTTCACGGGAGCTCCAACGGGGAGCTGTTTTTT
TRBJ1-1,TRBV28,-,-,CASMVDINTEAFF,TGTGCCAGCATGGTAGACATTAACACTGAAGCTTTCTTT
TRBJ2-2,TRBV24-1,-,many,CATGGAILTGELFF,TGTGCCACCGGGGGCGCAATTCTCACCGGGGAGCTGTTTTTT